This is a list of T cell receptor beta chains from one sample in a study of blood T cell repertoires in COVID-19. The method was immunoSEQ multiplex PCR; TCRdb's version includes in-frame clones alone and lacks a portion of them. This table holds over 150,000 clones, roughly 76% found once. Sequencing was performed on peripheral blood. The receptor source for this set is a woman aged 80 or over with COVID-19, enrolled during active disease. Each CDR3 is given with its conserved first and last residue. A D gene is named only where the DNA matches it firmly. Only some rows state a clone size, as once, few, many or a class for expanded clones.

J,size,V,D,DNA,CDR3
TRBJ2-7,NA,TRBV6-5,TRBD2,TGTGCCAGCAGTCGAGCGGGATGGAGCTCCTACGAGCAGTACTTC,CASSRAGWSSYEQYF
TRBJ1-2,NA,TRBV3-1/TRBV3-2,NA,TGTGCCAGCAGCCAAGGGACAGAGTACCGGGGCTACACCTTC,CASSQGTEYRGYTF
TRBJ1-1,NA,TRBV6-5,NA,TGTGCCAGCAGTTACTCGCCAGGGTTGAACACTGAAGCTTTCTTT,CASSYSPGLNTEAFF
TRBJ2-7,NA,TRBV7-2,NA,TGTGCCAGCAGCCCTAGAGGGGGGAGGGACTACGAGCAGTACTTC,CASSPRGGRDYEQYF
TRBJ2-5,NA,TRBV7-2,NA,TGTGCCAGCAGTCGCCTGCAGGGCGACAGACAAGAGACCCAGTACTTC,CASSRLQGDRQETQYF
TRBJ2-1,NA,TRBV5-6,TRBD2,TGTGCCAGCAGCTCAAGCGGGGGGCCCGTTTTAAGGATGCAGTTCTTC,CASSSSGGPVLRMQFF
TRBJ1-3,few,TRBV9,NA,TGTGCCAGCAGCGTAGGGGCAGGCCGCGGGAAAGCAAACACCATATATTTT,CASSVGAGRGKANTIYF
TRBJ2-3,few,TRBV5-1,NA,TGCGCCAGCAGCTTGGTACTGGGTTGGGGGGACGGCACAGATACGCAGTATTTT,CASSLVLGWGDGTDTQYF
TRBJ2-1,NA,TRBV7-2,TRBD2,TGTGCCAGCAGCTTAACTAGCGGGGCCCCCTACAATGAGCAGTTCTTC,CASSLTSGAPYNEQFF
TRBJ2-7,NA,TRBV19,TRBD2,TGTGCCAGTAGTATAGCGGGAGGCTACTACGAGCAGTACTTC,CASSIAGGYYEQYF
TRBJ1-5,NA,TRBV27,TRBD1,TGTGCCAGCAGTTCCTCCGGACAGGACAATCAGCCCCAGCATTTT,CASSSSGQDNQPQHF
TRBJ2-1,few,TRBV6-2/TRBV6-3,NA,TGTGCCAGCAGTAGAAGACGGACGGGAAATGAGCAGTTCTTC,CASSRRRTGNEQFF
TRBJ1-4,NA,TRBV7-9,TRBD1,TGTGCCAGCAGTCCTACCTGGACAGGGGGAGAAAAACTGTTTTTT,CASSPTWTGGEKLFF
TRBJ1-4,few,TRBV5-1,NA,TGCGCCAGCAGCTTGGCCCTCGGGGTCCAGTCAGAAAAACTGTTTTTT,CASSLALGVQSEKLFF
TRBJ1-4,NA,TRBV28,NA,TGTGCCAGCACTCCCTCTTGGGGCAGGGGTAAGGAAAAACTGTTTTTT,CASTPSWGRGKEKLFF
TRBJ2-7,NA,TRBV11-3,NA,TGTGCCAGCAGCTTAGTTCCGGAGGGGTACTTC,CASSLVPEGYF
TRBJ2-7,NA,TRBV4-2,NA,TGTGCCAGCAGCCAAGAGATTAGCGCCTCCTACGAGCAGTACTTC,CASSQEISASYEQYF
TRBJ1-4,once,TRBV5-1,NA,TGCGCCAGCAGCTTATCAGGGGCTGGGGAAAAACTGTTTTTT,CASSLSGAGEKLFF
TRBJ1-2,NA,TRBV20-1,NA,TGCAGTGCTAGTAGGGGCACAGGTAACGGCCCCTATGGCTACACCTTC,CSASRGTGNGPYGYTF
TRBJ2-1,NA,TRBV7-9,NA,TGTGCCAGCAGCTTGACTAGATTTGGAAACAATGAGCAGTTCTTC,CASSLTRFGNNEQFF
TRBJ2-2,NA,TRBV2,NA,TGTGCCAGCATCAGGCCCACTCCTTCGGACACCGGGGAGCTGTTTTTT,CASIRPTPSDTGELFF
TRBJ2-1,NA,TRBV27,NA,TGTGCCAGCAGCTTCCTAAGGGGTGAGCAGTTCTTC,CASSFLRGEQFF
TRBJ2-1,NA,TRBV4-2,TRBD2,TGTGCCAGCAGCTTAAGCGGGAGGTCTCGGGACAATGAGCAGTTCTTC,CASSLSGRSRDNEQFF
TRBJ2-3,NA,TRBV10-3,NA,TGTGCCATCAGTGGGGGCTCTAGCGGCACAGATACGCAGTATTTT,CAISGGSSGTDTQYF
TRBJ1-1,NA,TRBV18,TRBD1,TGTGCCAGCTCACGGACAGGACAACGGAACACTGAAGCTTTCTTT,CASSRTGQRNTEAFF
TRBJ1-5,NA,TRBV28,NA,TGTGCCAGCAGTGCCCCATCGGGGGGAAGCAATCAGCCCCAGCATTTT,CASSAPSGGSNQPQHF
TRBJ1-1,NA,TRBV6-5,TRBD1,TGTGCCAGCAGTTACTCGGGGACAGCGAACACTGAAGCTTTCTTT,CASSYSGTANTEAFF
TRBJ2-5,NA,TRBV7-3,NA,TGTGCCAGCAGCTTAGGTCCCCGGACTGAAGAGACCCAGTACTTC,CASSLGPRTEETQYF
TRBJ1-2,NA,TRBV19,NA,TGTGCCAGTAGTATAGAGTTTCAGGGAGGCTATGGCTACACCTTC,CASSIEFQGGYGYTF
TRBJ1-1,NA,TRBV13,TRBD1,TGTGCCAGCAGCCAACGATACCGGGACAGGCGGGCTTTCTTT,CASSQRYRDRRAFF
TRBJ1-1,NA,TRBV19,NA,TGTGCCAGTAGTATAGTCGCAGACTCGAACACTGAAGCTTTCTTT,CASSIVADSNTEAFF
TRBJ1-1,NA,TRBV28,NA,TGTGCCAGCAGCGGGGGGCAGGGGCTGGTCGGGAACACTGAAGCTTTCTTT,CASSGGQGLVGNTEAFF
TRBJ1-2,NA,TRBV2,NA,TGTGCCAGCAGTGCCACAGCCCAACATAGGTTGTACACCTTC,CASSATAQHRLYTF
TRBJ1-2,NA,TRBV7-6,TRBD1,TGTGCCAGCAGCTCACTCCCGGGACAGCAGATCTATGGCTACACCTTC,CASSSLPGQQIYGYTF
TRBJ1-2,NA,TRBV7-9,TRBD1,TGTGCCAGCAGCCCGGGGGACAGAAGCTACACCTTC,CASSPGDRSYTF
TRBJ2-6,NA,TRBV5-1,NA,TGCGCCAGCAGCTTACAGTCTGGGGCCAACGTCCTGACTTTC,CASSLQSGANVLTF
TRBJ1-1,NA,TRBV7-8,NA,TGTGCCAGCAGTCTGGCCTGGAACACTGAAGCTTTCTTT,CASSLAWNTEAFF
TRBJ2-7,NA,TRBV27,TRBD1,TGTGCCAGCAGATTCAAGCCGGGACAGGGGGCTGAAGAGCAGTACTTC,CASRFKPGQGAEEQYF
TRBJ1-2,NA,TRBV15,NA,TGTGCCACCAGCAGAGATCGCTCAGGGGAAGCCTATGGCTACACCTTC,CATSRDRSGEAYGYTF
TRBJ2-3,NA,TRBV6-9,NA,TGTGCCAGCAGTTACCGGCTAGCGAGAGATACGCAGTATTTT,CASSYRLARDTQYF
TRBJ2-5,NA,TRBV4-2,TRBD2,TGTGCCAGCAGCCAAGAAGGGGTGGCTAGCGGGGGGGGTGAGACCCAGTACTTC,CASSQEGVASGGGETQYF
TRBJ2-2,NA,TRBV4-1,NA,TGCGCCAGCAGCCACCGAGCGCAAGGGAGGTTCTCCGGGGAGCTGTTTTTT,CASSHRAQGRFSGELFF
TRBJ2-3,NA,TRBV7-9,NA,TGTGCCAGCAGCTTAAGCGCGCTATCCACAGATACGCAGTATTTT,CASSLSALSTDTQYF
TRBJ2-1,NA,TRBV27,NA,TGTGCCAGCAGGAAACGATCCGGGACAAACCACAATGAGCAGTTCTTC,CASRKRSGTNHNEQFF
TRBJ2-7,NA,TRBV27,TRBD1,TGTGCCAGCAGTTTCTCCCAGGGGGCCGGGTACGAGCAGTACTTC,CASSFSQGAGYEQYF
TRBJ2-7,NA,TRBV7-8,TRBD2,TGTGCCAGCAGCAGACAGGCTAGCGGGACCTACGAGCAGTACTTC,CASSRQASGTYEQYF
TRBJ2-1,NA,TRBV7-6,NA,TGTGCCAGCAGCTCAGTCGGTGAGGCTTACAGGGAGCAGTTCTTC,CASSSVGEAYREQFF
TRBJ2-1,once,TRBV7-8,TRBD1,TGTGCCAGCAGCTTATCAGGGGGCGGCTACAATGAGCAGTTCTTC,CASSLSGGGYNEQFF
TRBJ1-1,NA,TRBV6-2/TRBV6-3,NA,TGTGCCAGCAGTTTCCAGGGAAACACTGAAGCTTTCTTT,CASSFQGNTEAFF
TRBJ2-7,few,TRBV5-1,NA,TGCGCCAGCAGCTTTGTGGGGGCGGGCTACTACGAGCAGTACTTC,CASSFVGAGYYEQYF
TRBJ1-3,NA,TRBV5-5,NA,TGTGCCAGCAGCTTGGGAGCACGAGGAAACACCATATATTTT,CASSLGARGNTIYF
TRBJ1-4,NA,TRBV19,NA,TGTGCCAGTAGTATCGGAGGCAGGTCAGGGGATAATGAAAAACTGTTTTTT,CASSIGGRSGDNEKLFF
TRBJ2-1,NA,TRBV27,TRBD2,TGTGCCAGCAGTTTAGAGTATGGACTAGCGGTCCCTAATGAGCAGTTCTTC,CASSLEYGLAVPNEQFF
TRBJ2-1,once,TRBV12-3/TRBV12-4,TRBD1,TGTGCCAGCAGCCCGGACAGGGTTTGGCAGTTCTTC,CASSPDRVWQFF
TRBJ2-1,NA,TRBV3-1/TRBV3-2,NA,TGTGCCAGCAGCCAGTTGGGAGATGAGCAGTTCTTC,CASSQLGDEQFF
TRBJ2-2,NA,TRBV7-9,NA,TGTGCCAGCAGCTTAGTAGAGAACACCGGGGAGCTGTTTTTT,CASSLVENTGELFF